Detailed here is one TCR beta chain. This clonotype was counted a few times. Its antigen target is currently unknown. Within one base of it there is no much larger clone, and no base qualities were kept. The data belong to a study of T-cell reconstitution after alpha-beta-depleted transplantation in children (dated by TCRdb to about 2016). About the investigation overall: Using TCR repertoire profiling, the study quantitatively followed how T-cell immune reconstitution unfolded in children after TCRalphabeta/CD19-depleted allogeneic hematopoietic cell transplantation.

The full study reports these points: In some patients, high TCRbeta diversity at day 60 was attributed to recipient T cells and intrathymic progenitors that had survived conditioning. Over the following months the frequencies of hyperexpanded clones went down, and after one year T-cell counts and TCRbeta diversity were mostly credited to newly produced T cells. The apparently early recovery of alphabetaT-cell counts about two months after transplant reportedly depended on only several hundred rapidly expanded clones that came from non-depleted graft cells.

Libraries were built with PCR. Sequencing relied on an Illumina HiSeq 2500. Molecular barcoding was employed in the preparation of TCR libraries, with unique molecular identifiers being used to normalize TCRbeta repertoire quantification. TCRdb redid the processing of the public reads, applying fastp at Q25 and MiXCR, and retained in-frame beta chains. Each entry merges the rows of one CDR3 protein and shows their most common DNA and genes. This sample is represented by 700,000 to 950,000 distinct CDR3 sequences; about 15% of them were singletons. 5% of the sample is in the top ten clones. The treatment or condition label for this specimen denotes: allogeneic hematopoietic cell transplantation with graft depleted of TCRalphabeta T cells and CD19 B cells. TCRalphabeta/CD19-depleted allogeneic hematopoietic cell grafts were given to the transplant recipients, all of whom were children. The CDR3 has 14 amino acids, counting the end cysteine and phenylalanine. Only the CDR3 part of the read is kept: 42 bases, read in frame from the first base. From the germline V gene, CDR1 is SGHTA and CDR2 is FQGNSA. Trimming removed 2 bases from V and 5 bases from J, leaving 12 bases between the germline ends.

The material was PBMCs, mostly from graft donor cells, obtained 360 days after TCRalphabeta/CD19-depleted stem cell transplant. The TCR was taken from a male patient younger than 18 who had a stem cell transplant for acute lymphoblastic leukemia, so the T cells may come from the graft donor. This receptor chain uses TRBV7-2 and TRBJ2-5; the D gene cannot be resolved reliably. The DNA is TGTGCCAGCAGCTTACGGCGTAGTCGGGAGACCCAGTACTTC. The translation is CASSLRRSRETQYF.